This entry lists 6 T cell receptor beta chains sequenced from one sample in a study of cytomegalovirus exposure and HLA in healthy donors (TCRdb year 2017). Libraries were prepared through the immunoSEQ multiplex PCR assay. The multiplex PCR relied on a mix of 60 forward primers for TCR Vbeta segments and 13 reverse primers for TCR Jbeta segments. TCRdb provides this immuneACCESS table in a form limited to in-frame rearrangements. Some clones are lacking; in checked studies, under half of them reflect an unresolved V gene, and why the rest are absent is not known. The sample profile shows 100,000 or so clones; 75% to 85% of them were found once. Jointly, the top ten make up about 1.9% of the sample. The sequenced material came from PBMCs. The origin of the receptors is a man between 25 and 39 years old in good health and CMV-seronegative.

The V and J genes are TRBV5-6 and TRBJ1-5; D is unresolved. V lost 1 base, J lost 2 bases, and 19 bases lay in between. This CDR3 has 18 residues. Per the germline V gene, CDR1 is SGHDT and CDR2 is YYEEEE. CDR3 region: CASSLRLTRAGGNQPQHF. CDR3 bases: TGTGCCAGCAGCTTGCGGCTTACCCGGGCCGGGGGCAATCAGCCCCAGCATTTT.

This chain uses TRBV18 with TRBJ2-3; 12 positions match TRBD2. Looked up from germline, CDR1 is KGHSH and CDR2 is LQKENI. Germline trimming cut 3 bases from V and 4 bases from J; bases unmatched to any gene: 5. This CDR3 spans 16 amino acids. The CDR3 spells CASSPSSGRAADTQYF. CDR3 sequence (DNA): TGTGCCAGCTCACCCTCTAGCGGGAGGGCCGCAGATACGCAGTATTTT.

This chain links TRBV19 with TRBJ1-1; D perhaps matches TRBD1 (5 bases). Germline values: CDR1 LNHDA, CDR2 SQIVND (reference sequence). V lost 5 bases, J lost 1 base, and 8 bases lay in between. This CDR3 spans 13 amino acids. The CDR3 here is CASSQGPNTEAFF. CDR3 coding DNA: TGTGCCAGTAGTCAGGGCCCGAACACTGAAGCTTTCTTT.

This chain joins TRBV6-6 and TRBJ1-1; 8 bases line up with TRBD1. Losses at the gene ends were 5 bases for V and 11 bases for J; bases not matched to a gene: 10. The germline CDR1 and CDR2 sequences are MNHNY and SVGAGI (reference sequence). This CDR3 region has 13 residues. As DNA, the CDR3 is TGTGCCAGCAGTCTAGGACAGGGTAACAAGGCTTTCTTT. This gives the protein CASSLGQGNKAFF.

The V gene is TRBV2, the J gene TRBJ2-7, with 8 bases fitting TRBD1. The V gene end was trimmed by 6 bases and the J gene end by 7 bases; junction bases not matched to a gene: 5. Per germline, CDR1 SNHLY and CDR2 FYNNEI. The CDR3 is 12 amino acids. CDR3 bases: TGTGCCAGCAGACCGGACAGGGATGAGCAGTACTTC. As protein: CASRPDRDEQYF.

This clone was counted a few times. This chain connects TRBV30 to TRBJ1-3, with 8 positions matching TRBD1. CDR3 size: 15 residues. V lost 4 bases, J lost 7 bases, and 12 bases stayed unmatched. CDR1 is GTSNPN, CDR2 SVGIG, per germline (reference sequence). The CDR3 DNA reads as TGTGCCTGGAATTCCGAGGACAGGGAGCGGAACACCATATATTTT. Protein product: CAWNSEDRERNTIYF.